The T cell receptor beta chain under discussion was sequenced for a study of immune characterization of retroperitoneal liposarcoma. Judged by abundance, this clonotype is medium-sized. The CDR3 sequence is 14 residues long. V was clipped by 6 bases and J by 8 bases; unmatched bases: 6. TCRdb reanalysed the PCR reads using MiXCR and keeps one entry per CDR3 protein. The table includes 10,000 or so distinct CDR3 sequences, about 27% detected once. The rearrangement links TRBV12-3 or TRBV12-4 to TRBJ2-1, with 11 bases aligning to TRBD2. This sequence originates from a male donor with retroperitoneal liposarcoma. The sequencing input was tumor tissue. The chain's CDR3 is CASRLAGVSDEQFF. DNA for the CDR3: TGTGCCAGCAGACTAGCGGGAGTGAGTGATGAGCAGTTCTTC.